Below, 20 T cell receptor beta chains from the same sample are listed, as sequenced in a study of PD-1 blockade in classical Hodgkin lymphoma. Assay used: immunoSEQ multiplex PCR; TCRdb lists only in-frame clones, some missing. The sample lists fewer than 100,000 clones; under 95% were seen once. Time point specified: cycle 4 day 1 (C4D1), after six to seven weeks of nivolumab. Relapses following autologous stem cell transplantation were seen in all patients, with brentuximab vedotin exposure varying. Sequences were derived from peripheral blood mononuclear cells (PBMCs), sampled before the fourth cycle of nivolumab. Receptors originate from a human donor with classical Hodgkin lymphoma.

The chain is built from TRBV7-7 and TRBJ2-3, with 9 bases that match TRBD2. Losses at the gene ends were 5 bases for V and 2 bases for J; bases not matched to a gene: 14. Germline V gives CDR1 SSHAT, CDR2 FNYEAQ (reference sequence). This CDR3 region has 18 residues. The CDR3 spells CASSRTAGGPFDTDTQYF. The CDR3 nucleotides read TGTGCCAGCAGCCGCACGGCGGGAGGGCCGTTTGACACAGATACGCAGTATTTT.

CDR3 amino acids: CASSLRRAGQETQYF. CDR3 sequence (DNA): TGTGCCAGCAGCTTAAGGAGGGCAGGCCAAGAGACCCAGTACTTC. The rearrangement links TRBV7-7 to TRBJ2-5; weak D call: TRBD2 (6 bases). The germline gives CDR1 SSHAT, CDR2 FNYEAQ (reference sequence). The CDR3 runs 15 residues. The ends were cut back, 2 bases at V and 1 base at J, with 11 bases in the middle.

V and J are TRBV29-1 and TRBJ1-2, with no clear D. Trimming took off 0 bases at V and 1 base at J, with 30 bases between the two ends. CDR1 SQVTM and CDR2 ANQGSEA come from the germline V gene. The CDR3 extends over 21 amino acids. CDR3 coding DNA: TGCAGCGTTGAAGATAGGTTTTATTCGTCGAAACAGCCGAAGATTAACTATGGCTACACCTTC. This sequence encodes CSVEDRFYSSKQPKINYGYTF.

V and J are TRBV28 and TRBJ1-1; D unresolved. The CDR3 runs to 11 residues. CDR1 is MDHEN and CDR2 is SYDVKM in the germline V gene. CDR3 sequence: CGSLRASEAFF. CDR3 nucleotides: TGTGGGTCACTACGGGCGTCTGAAGCTTTCTTT.

The chain links TRBV7-2 to TRBJ2-1, with D unresolved. From germline, CDR1 is SGHTA and CDR2 FQGNSA. V lost 5 bases, J lost 8 bases, and 10 bases lay in between. The CDR3 length is 12 residues. CDR3 sequence (DNA): TGTGCCAGCAGCCTAAGGTGGGATGAGCAGTTCTTC. Translation gives CASSLRWDEQFF.

The CDR3 DNA is TGTGCCAGCAGCTTAAGGGGGTACAGCAATCAGCCCCAGCATTTT. Translation gives CASSLRGYSNQPQHF. The J gene is TRBJ1-5, the V gene TRBV7-2; TRBD1 is a possible D gene (6 bases). Trimming left V 2 bases short and J 1 base short, with 9 bases between. CDR3 size: 15 residues. Germline-derived CDR1 and CDR2 are SGHTA and FQGNSA.

This clone has just one count. This rearrangement joins TRBV6-4 to TRBJ2-3; TRBD1 or TRBD2 may be the D gene (5 bases each). Trimming took off 6 bases at V and 6 bases at J, with 16 bases between the two ends. In germline, CDR1 is MRHNA, CDR2 SNTAGT. There are 14 residues in the CDR3. CDR3 nucleotides: TGTGCCAGCAGCCGGGACCTCCGGTCGGATACGCAGTATTTT. Translation: CASSRDLRSDTQYF.

The chain joins TRBV9 to TRBJ2-7, with no clear D. CDR1 is SGDLS and CDR2 is YYNGEE in the germline V gene. The V end was cut by 0 bases, the J end by 2 bases, with 9 bases between. CDR3 length: 14 amino acids. For the CDR3, the DNA is TGTGCCAGCAGCGTAGGTCCCTACGCCTACGAGCAGTACTTC. Protein: CASSVGPYAYEQYF.

The gene calls are TRBV10-3 and TRBJ2-2; D not certain. The V end lost 3 bases, the J end lost 6 bases, and 5 bases lay between the germline ends. CDR3 length: 12 residues. Germline assignment: CDR1 ENHRY and CDR2 SYGVKD. CDR3 DNA: TGTGCCATCAGTGATGGGCCCGGGGAGCTGTTTTTT. Protein sequence: CAISDGPGELFF.

This clone was seen only once. The rearrangement links TRBV28 to TRBJ2-2; 8 bases are shared with TRBD1. The CDR3 is made up of 19 amino acids. J gave up 7 bases and V 3 bases, and 19 bases lay outside the gene matches. From germline, CDR1 is MDHEN and CDR2 SYDVKM. CDR3 loop: CASSFNQGAKGFSGGELFF. In nucleotides, the CDR3 is TGTGCCAGCAGTTTCAATCAGGGGGCGAAGGGATTTTCTGGCGGGGAGCTGTTTTTT.

V gene TRBV27 combines with J gene TRBJ2-7, with 7 bases that match TRBD2. The CDR3 has 12 residues. The trim removed 6 bases at V and 7 bases at J, leaving 6 bases unmatched. In germline, CDR1 is MNHEY, CDR2 SMNVEV (reference sequence). CDR3 nucleotides: TGTGCCAGCAGCTACCTCGGGGGGGAGCAGTACTTC. Translated: CASSYLGGEQYF.

The chain recombines TRBV29-1 with TRBJ2-3, with 10 nucleotides matching TRBD2. CDR1 SQVTM and CDR2 ANQGSEA come from the germline V gene. The CDR3 contains 14 residues. V shed 6 bases and J 0 bases; nucleotides not matched to a gene: 3. CDR3 coding DNA: TGCAGCGTCTCGACTAGCGGGAGCACAGATACGCAGTATTTT. Its protein product is CSVSTSGSTDTQYF.

This chain links TRBV18 with TRBJ1-2; D unclear. V was shortened by 6 bases and J by 5 bases, with 16 bases between the two germline ends. This CDR3 has 14 amino acids. CDR1 is KGHSH and CDR2 is LQKENI in the germline V gene. The CDR3 spells CASSRPGVGYGYTF. CDR3 coding DNA: TGTGCCAGCTCGCGTCCGGGTGTCGGGTATGGCTACACCTTC.

The chain has TRBV10-2 and TRBJ2-2; possible D gene TRBD1, 5 bases. There are 14 residues in the CDR3. Germline loops: CDR1 WSHSY, CDR2 SAAADI. Trimming stripped 7 bases from V and 5 bases from J, with 14 bases between. CDR3 in DNA: TGCGCCAGCACCCCTAAGACAGTAACCGGGGAGCTGTTTTTT. It codes for CASTPKTVTGELFF.

The rearrangement uses TRBV5-1 and TRBJ1-4, with TRBD1 as a possible D gene (6 bases). Germline V CDR1 and CDR2: SGHRS, YFSETQ. CDR3 length: 14 amino acids. The ends were cut back, 2 bases at V and 5 bases at J, with 10 bases in the middle. The CDR3 coding sequence is TGCGCCAGCAGCTTAGGACAGTGGAATGAAAAACTGTTTTTT. The encoded protein is CASSLGQWNEKLFF.

This clone was seen a single time. This sequence joins TRBV7-9 and TRBJ2-2; 8 nucleotides agree with TRBD2. CDR3 size: 18 residues. Trimming took 2 bases from V and 6 from J; bases not matched to a gene: 14. The germline gives CDR1 SEHNR, CDR2 FQNEAQ (reference sequence). This CDR3 reads CASSLFSGGLERAGELFF. In DNA form, the CDR3 reads TGTGCCAGCAGCTTATTTTCGGGGGGACTAGAGCGCGCCGGGGAGCTGTTTTTT.

This chain links TRBV5-1 with TRBJ2-2, with 9 bases fitting TRBD2. Trimming removed 0 bases from V and 5 bases from J; junction bases left unmatched: 5. The CDR3 consists of 16 residues. Per germline, CDR1 SGHRS and CDR2 YFSETQ. Written as DNA, the CDR3 is TGCGCCAGCAGCTTGGATATAGGACTAGCGACCGGGGAGCTGTTTTTT. It yields the protein CASSLDIGLATGELFF.

The chain joins TRBV5-1 to TRBJ1-1; 7 nucleotides line up with TRBD1. The length of the CDR3 is 15 residues. Germline V gene data show CDR1 as SGHRS and CDR2 as YFSETQ. Trimming cost V 4 bases and J 2 bases; bases outside gene matches: 8. CDR3 in amino acids: CASSPTGPFNTEAFF. The CDR3 DNA reads TGCGCCAGCAGCCCGACAGGGCCTTTTAACACTGAAGCTTTCTTT.

The chain is built from TRBV29-1 and TRBJ2-2; D is perhaps TRBD1 (5 bases). V was trimmed by 3 bases and J by 4 bases, leaving 9 bases between them. CDR1 SQVTM and CDR2 ANQGSEA come from the germline V gene. The length of the CDR3 is 13 residues. The CDR3 bases are TGCAGCGTTGACGTGGGGCCCACCGGGGAGCTGTTTTTT. Protein: CSVDVGPTGELFF.

The rearrangement joins TRBV27 to TRBJ1-2; D unclear. CDR3 size: 15 residues. CDR1 is MNHEY and CDR2 is SMNVEV in the germline V gene (reference sequence). V was trimmed by 6 bases and J by 4 bases, leaving 18 bases between them. The CDR3 region has the DNA TGTGCCAGCAGATCCTCCTCGGGAGGTGCCTATGGCTACACCTTC. Translated: CASRSSSGGAYGYTF.